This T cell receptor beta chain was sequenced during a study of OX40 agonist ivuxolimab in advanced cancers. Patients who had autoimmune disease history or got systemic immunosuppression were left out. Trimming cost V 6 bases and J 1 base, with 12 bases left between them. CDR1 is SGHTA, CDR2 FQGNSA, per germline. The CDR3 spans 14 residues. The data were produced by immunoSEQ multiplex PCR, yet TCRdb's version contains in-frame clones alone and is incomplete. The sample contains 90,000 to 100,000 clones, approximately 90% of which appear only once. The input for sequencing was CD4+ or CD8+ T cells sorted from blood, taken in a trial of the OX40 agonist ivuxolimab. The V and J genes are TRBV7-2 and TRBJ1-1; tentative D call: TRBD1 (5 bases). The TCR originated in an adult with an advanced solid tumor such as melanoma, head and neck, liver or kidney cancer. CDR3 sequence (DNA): TGTGCCAGCAGTCGAGACAGAAAGAACACTGAAGCTTTCTTT. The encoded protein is CASSRDRKNTEAFF.